The subject of this entry is one TCR beta chain. Trimming took 6 bases from V and 4 from J; bases not matched to a gene: 15. The CDR3 length is 16 residues. Germline assignment: CDR1 DFQATT and CDR2 SNEGSKA (reference sequence). TCRdb reanalysed the reads using MiXCR and keeps one entry per CDR3 protein. Among about 240,000 distinct CDR3 sequences listed, more than 25% were seen once. The data were taken from a study of kidney transplant recipient with SARS-CoV-2 infection. The rearrangement joins TRBV20-1 to TRBJ2-5, with 9 bases identical to TRBD2. This sequence originates from a young adult male patient who had COVID-19 and was a kidney transplant recipient. Among the T cells, some may be from the graft donor. This sample comprised a blood sample, obtained at baseline and between days 110 and 120 from a kidney transplant recipient. Written as DNA, the CDR3 is TGCAGTGCAGCCGGGACTAGCAGGGGGGCCCCAGAGACCCAGTACTTC. Protein: CSAAGTSRGAPETQYF.